This T cell receptor (beta chain) was recorded in a study of OX40 agonist ivuxolimab in advanced cancers. Whole-study findings and limits: Antigen specificity was not determined for the expanded peripheral T cells.

This clone was picked up one time. What it binds is unknown. Germline loops: CDR1 SGHDT, CDR2 YYEEEE. This CDR3 region has 15 residues. Trimming pared 2 bases from V and 0 bases from J, leaving 12 bases between. Repertoires were generated with immunoSEQ multiplex PCR, while TCRdb's copy carries only in-frame clones and drops some. The sample includes approximately 45,000 clones, about 93% seen only once; the top ten take roughly 9.6%. The sequence was obtained from an adult with an advanced solid tumor such as melanoma, head and neck, liver or kidney cancer. The sequenced sample was CD4+ or CD8+ T cells sorted from blood, obtained in a trial of the OX40 agonist ivuxolimab. This chain links TRBV5-6 with TRBJ2-7, with D maybe TRBD2 (6 bases). The CDR3 is CASSLKEGISYEQYF. The CDR3 DNA reads TGTGCCAGCAGCTTAAAGGAGGGTATCTCCTACGAGCAGTACTTC.